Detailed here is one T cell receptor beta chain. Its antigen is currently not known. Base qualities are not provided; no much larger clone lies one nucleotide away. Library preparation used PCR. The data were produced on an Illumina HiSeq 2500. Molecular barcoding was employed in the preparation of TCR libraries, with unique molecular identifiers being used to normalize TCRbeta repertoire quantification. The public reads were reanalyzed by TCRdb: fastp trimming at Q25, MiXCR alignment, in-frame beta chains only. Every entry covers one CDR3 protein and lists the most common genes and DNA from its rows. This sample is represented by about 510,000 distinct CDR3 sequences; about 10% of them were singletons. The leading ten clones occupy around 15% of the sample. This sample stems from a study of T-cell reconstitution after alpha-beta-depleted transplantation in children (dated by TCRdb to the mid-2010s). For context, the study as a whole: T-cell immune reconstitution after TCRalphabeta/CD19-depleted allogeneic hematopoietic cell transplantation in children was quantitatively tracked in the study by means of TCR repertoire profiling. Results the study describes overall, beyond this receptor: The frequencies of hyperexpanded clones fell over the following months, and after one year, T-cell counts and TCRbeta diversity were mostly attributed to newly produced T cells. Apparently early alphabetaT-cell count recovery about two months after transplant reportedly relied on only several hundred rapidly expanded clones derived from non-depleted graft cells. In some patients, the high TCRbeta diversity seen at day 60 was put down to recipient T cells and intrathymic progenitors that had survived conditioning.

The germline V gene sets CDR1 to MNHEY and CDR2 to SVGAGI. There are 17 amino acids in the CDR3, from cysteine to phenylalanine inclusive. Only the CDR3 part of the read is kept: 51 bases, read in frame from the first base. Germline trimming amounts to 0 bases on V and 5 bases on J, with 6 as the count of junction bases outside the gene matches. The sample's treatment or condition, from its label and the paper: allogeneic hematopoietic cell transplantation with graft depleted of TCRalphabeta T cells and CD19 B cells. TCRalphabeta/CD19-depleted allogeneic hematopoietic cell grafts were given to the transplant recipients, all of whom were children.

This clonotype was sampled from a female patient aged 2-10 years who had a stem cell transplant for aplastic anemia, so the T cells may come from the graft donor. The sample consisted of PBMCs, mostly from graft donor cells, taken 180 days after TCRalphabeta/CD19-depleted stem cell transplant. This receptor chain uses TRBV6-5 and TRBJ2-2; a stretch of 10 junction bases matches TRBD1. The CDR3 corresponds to CASSYSGQGSRTGELFF. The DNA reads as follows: TGTGCCAGCAGTTACTCGGGACAGGGGAGTAGGACCGGGGAGCTGTTTTTT.